This TCR beta chain was obtained from a study of cytomegalovirus exposure and HLA in healthy donors. Across the study: Within the Caucasian-associated ancestry cluster were 81% of the roughly 380 genotyped donors.

The primer mix had 60 Vbeta and 13 Jbeta primers. Libraries were prepared by immunoSEQ multiplex PCR; TCRdb keeps only in-frame clonotypes and omits some of them. The sample consists of roughly 71,000 clones, about 74% of them appearing once. Germline-derived CDR1 and CDR2 are SEHNR and FQNEAQ (reference sequence). The CDR3 spans 14 residues. Trimming pared 8 bases from V and 9 bases from J, leaving 20 bases between. Study observations and caveats: V segments that were indistinguishable, TRBV6-2 and TRBV6-3 among them, were omitted from analysis. In terms of immune exposure information, only CMV serostatus was available.

In regard to this clone: Its antigen is undetermined.

The specimen sequenced was PBMCs. The source is a human donor in good health. This chain links TRBV7-9 with TRBJ2-1; unclear D gene. The CDR3 region has the DNA TGTGCCAGCGGATTGGTTGGTAGCTCGGCTGAGCAGTTCTTC. Translating gives CASGLVGSSAEQFF.